The clone carrying this T cell receptor beta chain appeared a few times. Its antigen is currently unknown. The sample is drawn from a study of T cells after yellow fever vaccination. TCRdb ran MiXCR on the 5' RACE reads and lists one entry per CDR3 protein. The table has some 400,000 distinct CDR3 sequences, about 17% seen once; the top ten hold roughly a sixth. The CDR3 is made up of 13 amino acids. V dropped 3 bases and J dropped 3; count of bases not matched to a gene: 1. Germline CDR1 reads KGHSH; CDR2 reads LQKENI. Study-level findings and limits: Re-detected after boosting: most primary clones, around 97% of CD4 and over 80% of CD8. Clonotypes found in both CD4 and CD8 compartments made up a small share. The study found a weaker secondary response that peaked faster, day 5 versus 15.

The clonotype originates from a man younger than 35 who received the YFV17D yellow fever vaccine. Sequencing used PBMCs, obtained before the yellow fever booster vaccination. The chain couples TRBV18 to TRBJ1-1, with TRBD1 matching over 7 bases. The CDR3, as DNA: TGTGCCAGCTCACCTGGGACAGACACTGAAGCTTTCTTT. Translation gives CASSPGTDTEAFF.